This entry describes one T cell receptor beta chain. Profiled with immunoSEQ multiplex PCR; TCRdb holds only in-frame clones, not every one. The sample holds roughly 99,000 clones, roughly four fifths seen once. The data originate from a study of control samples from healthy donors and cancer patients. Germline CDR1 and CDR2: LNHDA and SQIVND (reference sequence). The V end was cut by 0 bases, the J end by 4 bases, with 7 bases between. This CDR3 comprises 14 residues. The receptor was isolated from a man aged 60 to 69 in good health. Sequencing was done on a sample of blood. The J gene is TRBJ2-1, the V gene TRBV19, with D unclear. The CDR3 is CASSIEGSYNEQFF. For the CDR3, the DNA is TGTGCCAGTAGTATAGAAGGCAGTTACAATGAGCAGTTCTTC. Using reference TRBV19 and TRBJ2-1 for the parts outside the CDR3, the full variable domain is DGGITQSPKYLFRKEGQNVTLSCEQNLNHDAMYWYRQDPGQGLRLIYYSQIVNDFQKGDIAEGYSVSREKKESFPLTVTSAQKNPTAFYLCASSIEGSYNEQFFGPGTRLTVL.